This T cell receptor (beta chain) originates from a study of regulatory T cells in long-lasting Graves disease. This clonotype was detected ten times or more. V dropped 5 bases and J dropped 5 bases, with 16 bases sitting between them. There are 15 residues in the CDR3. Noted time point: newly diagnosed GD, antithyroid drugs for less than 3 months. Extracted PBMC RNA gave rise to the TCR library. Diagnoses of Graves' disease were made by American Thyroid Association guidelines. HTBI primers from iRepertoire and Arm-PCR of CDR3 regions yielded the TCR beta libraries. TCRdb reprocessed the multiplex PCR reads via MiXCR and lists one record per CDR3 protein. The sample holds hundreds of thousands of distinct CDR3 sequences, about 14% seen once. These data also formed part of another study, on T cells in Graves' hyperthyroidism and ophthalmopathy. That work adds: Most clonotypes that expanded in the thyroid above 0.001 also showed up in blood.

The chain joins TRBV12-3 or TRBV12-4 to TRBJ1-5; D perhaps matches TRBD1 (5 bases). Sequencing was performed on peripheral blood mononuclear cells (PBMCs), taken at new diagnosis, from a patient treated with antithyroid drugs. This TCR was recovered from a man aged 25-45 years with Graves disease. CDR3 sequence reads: CASSRGRENDQPQHF. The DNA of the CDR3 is TGTGCCAGCAGTAGGGGCAGGGAAAACGATCAGCCCCAGCATTTT.